This T cell receptor beta chain was captured by sequencing in a study of cytomegalovirus exposure and HLA in healthy donors. A few counts support this clone. Antigen specificity is unknown. The CDR3 runs to 14 residues. The V and J ends lost 8 bases and 1 base respectively, with 15 bases between them. Germline V gives CDR1 GTSNPN, CDR2 SVGIG (reference sequence). Each donor's status was that of a healthy bone marrow donor. This PCR relied on a set of 60 Vbeta primers and 13 Jbeta primers. Only in-frame clones appear in the TCRdb table, and some are missing; sequencing was by immunoSEQ multiplex PCR. The sample gives over 95,000 clones, around 77% of which show up once; around 3.2% is in the top ten. Study findings and constraints: An analysis done earlier found most TCR beta V segments productive about 90% or about 30% of the time. Some V segments, TRBV6-2 and TRBV6-3 among them, were indistinguishable and were therefore excluded. For cytomegalovirus status, the classifier reportedly gave diagnoses with high specificity and sensitivity.

This clonotype was obtained from a man in his forties in good health and CMV-seronegative. The chain employs TRBV30 and TRBJ1-3, with D possibly matching TRBD1 (6 bases). The source material was PBMCs. The CDR3 spells CAGGGPGSGNTIYF. In nucleotides, the CDR3 is TGTGCCGGGGGGGGGCCGGGGTCTGGAAACACCATATATTTT.